This T cell receptor beta chain was identified in a study of T cell responses to AZD1222 COVID-19 vaccine. Sequencing used immunoSEQ multiplex PCR; TCRdb keeps in-frame clones, though not all of them. The repertoire holds about 190,000 clones, with roughly 92% as singletons. Regarding this clone: What it binds is unknown.

Study observations and caveats: The donor group comprised mostly white British people and more females; the analysis possibly underestimated clonal diversity. Nearly half of spike-specific TCRs reportedly go after variant regions that carry no mutations. The study found Spike-specific TCR breadth and depth rose after two AZD1222 doses.

CDR1 MNHEY and CDR2 SVGEGT come from the germline V gene. V lost 4 bases and J 1 base, leaving 11 bases between the germline ends. The CDR3 contains 15 residues. This TCR came from an adult in good health. This specimen consisted of peripheral blood, obtained on day 0 of AZD1222 vaccination. V usage is TRBV6-2 or TRBV6-3 and J usage is TRBJ2-1; D gene uncertain. The CDR3 here is CASSWTEGSYNEQFF. For the CDR3, the DNA is TGTGCCAGCAGTTGGACCGAAGGGTCCTACAATGAGCAGTTCTTC.